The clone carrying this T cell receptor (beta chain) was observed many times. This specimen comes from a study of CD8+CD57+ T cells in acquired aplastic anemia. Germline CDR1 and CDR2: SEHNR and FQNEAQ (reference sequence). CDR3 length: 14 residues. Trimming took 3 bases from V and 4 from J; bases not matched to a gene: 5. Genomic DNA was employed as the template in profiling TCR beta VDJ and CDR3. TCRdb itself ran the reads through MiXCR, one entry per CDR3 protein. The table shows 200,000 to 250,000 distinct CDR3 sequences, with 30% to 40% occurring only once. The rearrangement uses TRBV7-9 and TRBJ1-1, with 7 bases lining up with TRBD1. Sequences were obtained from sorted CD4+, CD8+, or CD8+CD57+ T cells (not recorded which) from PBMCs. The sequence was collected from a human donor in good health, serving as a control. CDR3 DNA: TGTGCCAGCAGCTTGACAGGGACGGGCACTGAAGCTTTCTTT. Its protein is CASSLTGTGTEAFF.